This T cell receptor beta chain was recovered during a study of blood T cell repertoires in COVID-19. Across the whole study: Specimens from acute and convalescent COVID-19 originated in the United States, Italy and Spain.

As originally analysed: For nucleated cells, counts were estimated from reference gene primer amplification. Data came from immunoSEQ multiplex PCR; TCRdb stores just in-frame clones and leaves some out. That table supplies the V and J calls and clone size; D and trimming were determined from the DNA. The table includes roughly 210,000 clones, approximately 90% detected once. The CDR3 has 15 amino acids. The V gene end was trimmed by 5 bases and the J gene end by 11 bases; junction bases not matched to a gene: 14. Germline CDR1 MDHEN, CDR2 SYDVKM. This TCR came from an older man with acute or convalescent COVID-19. The sample comprised peripheral blood. The V and J genes are TRBV28 and TRBJ1-5; 8 bases map to TRBD1. CDR3 DNA: TGTGCCAGCAGTCGGAGGGACAGGACTTTCCAAACCCAGCATTTT. It encodes CASSRRDRTFQTQHF.